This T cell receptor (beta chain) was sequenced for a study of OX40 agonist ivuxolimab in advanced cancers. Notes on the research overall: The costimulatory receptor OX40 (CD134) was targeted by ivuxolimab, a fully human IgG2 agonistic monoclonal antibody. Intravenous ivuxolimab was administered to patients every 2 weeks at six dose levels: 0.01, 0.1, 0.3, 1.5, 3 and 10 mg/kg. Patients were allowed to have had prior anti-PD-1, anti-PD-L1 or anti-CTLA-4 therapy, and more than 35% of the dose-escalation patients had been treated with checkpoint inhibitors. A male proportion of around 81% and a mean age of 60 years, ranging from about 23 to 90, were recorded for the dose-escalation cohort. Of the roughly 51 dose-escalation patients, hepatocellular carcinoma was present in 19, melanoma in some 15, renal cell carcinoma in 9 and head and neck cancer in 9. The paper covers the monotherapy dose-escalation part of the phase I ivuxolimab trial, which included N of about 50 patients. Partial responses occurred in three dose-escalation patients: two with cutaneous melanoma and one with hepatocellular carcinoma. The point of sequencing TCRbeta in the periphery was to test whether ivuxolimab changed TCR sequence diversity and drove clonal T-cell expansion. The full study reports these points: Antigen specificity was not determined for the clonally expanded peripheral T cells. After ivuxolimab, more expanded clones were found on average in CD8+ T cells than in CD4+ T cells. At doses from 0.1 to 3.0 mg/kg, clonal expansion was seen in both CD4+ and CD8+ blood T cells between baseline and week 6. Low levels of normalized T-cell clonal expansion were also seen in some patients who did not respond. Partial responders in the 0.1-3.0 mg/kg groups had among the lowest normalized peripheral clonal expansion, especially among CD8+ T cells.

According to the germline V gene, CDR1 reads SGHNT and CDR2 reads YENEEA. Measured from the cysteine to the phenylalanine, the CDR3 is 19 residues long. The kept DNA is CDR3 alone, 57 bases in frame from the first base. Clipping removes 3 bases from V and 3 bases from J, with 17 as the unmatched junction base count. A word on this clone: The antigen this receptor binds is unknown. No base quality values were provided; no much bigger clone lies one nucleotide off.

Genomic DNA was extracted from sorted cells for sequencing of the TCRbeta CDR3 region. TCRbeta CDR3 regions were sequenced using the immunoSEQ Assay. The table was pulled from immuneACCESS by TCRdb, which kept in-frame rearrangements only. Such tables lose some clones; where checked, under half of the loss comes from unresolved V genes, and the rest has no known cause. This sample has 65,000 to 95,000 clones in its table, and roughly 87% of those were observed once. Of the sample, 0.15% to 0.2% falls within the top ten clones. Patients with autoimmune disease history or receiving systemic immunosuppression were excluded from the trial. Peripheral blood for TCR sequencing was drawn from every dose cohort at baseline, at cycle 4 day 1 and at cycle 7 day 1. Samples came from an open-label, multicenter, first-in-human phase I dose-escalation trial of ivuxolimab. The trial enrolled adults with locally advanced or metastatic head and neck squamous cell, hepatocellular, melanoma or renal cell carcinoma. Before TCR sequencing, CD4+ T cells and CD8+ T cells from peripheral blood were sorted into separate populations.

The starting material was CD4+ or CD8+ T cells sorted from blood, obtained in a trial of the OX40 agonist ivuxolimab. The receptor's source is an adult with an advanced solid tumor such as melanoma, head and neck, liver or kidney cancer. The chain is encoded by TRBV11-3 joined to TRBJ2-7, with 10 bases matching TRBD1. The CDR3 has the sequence CASSFKDRGGYPDLYEQYF. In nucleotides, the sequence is TGTGCCAGCAGCTTCAAGGACAGGGGGGGGTACCCTGATCTCTACGAGCAGTACTTC.